This T cell receptor (beta chain) was found in a study of immune evolution from preneoplasia to lung adenocarcinoma. To note about this clone: Its antigen is still unknown.

The CDR3 has 15 residues. With 4 bases clipped from V and 4 bases from J, the junction kept 9 bases outside the gene matches. Germline loops: CDR1 MGHRA, CDR2 YSYEKL. Findings and caveats of the study: Later-stage lesions appeared to have more T cells, more diversity, less clonality.

Some clones are missing from TCRdb's copy, which holds only in-frame ones; the method was immunoSEQ multiplex PCR. The sample carries over 11,000 clones, approximately 80% recorded once. This TCR was recovered from a person aged 70 to 85 with lung adenocarcinoma. The chain links TRBV4-1 to TRBJ1-2; 7 nucleotides match TRBD1. Sequencing was performed on FFPE minimally invasive lung adenocarcinoma tissue. CDR3 protein: CASSPAIRDSYGYTF. The CDR3 coding sequence is TGCGCCAGCAGCCCCGCCATCCGGGACAGCTATGGCTACACCTTC.